One and the same sample provided the 11 T cell receptor beta chains below, sequenced in a study of OX40 agonist ivuxolimab in advanced cancers. TCRdb's copy holds only in-frame clones and misses some; the assay was immunoSEQ multiplex PCR. The sample holds about 58,000 clones, roughly four fifths seen once. Sequencing was performed on CD4+ or CD8+ T cells sorted from blood, taken in a trial of the OX40 agonist ivuxolimab. The receptors were sampled from an adult with an advanced solid tumor such as melanoma, head and neck, liver or kidney cancer.

The chain carries TRBV19 and TRBJ2-1; 13 bases agree with TRBD2. The V segment lost 10 bases and the J segment 7 bases; nucleotides outside the gene matches: 4. The CDR3 is 13 amino acids. Germline V gene sequence: CDR1 LNHDA, CDR2 SQIVND (reference sequence). In DNA, the CDR3 is TGTGCCACCGCGACTAGCGGGGGGAATGAGCAGTTCTTC. Its translation: CATATSGGNEQFF.

This sequence joins TRBV5-4 and TRBJ2-3; perhaps D is TRBD1 or TRBD2 (6 bases each). V gave up 4 bases and J gave up 6 bases, with 18 bases separating them. The CDR3 has 15 amino acids. Germline lookup yields CDR1 SGHNT and CDR2 YYREEE (reference sequence). CDR3 amino acids: CASSRPGASGDTQYF. The CDR3 nucleotides read TGTGCCAGCAGCAGGCCGGGGGCCTCAGGGGATACGCAGTATTTT. Full variable domain (outside the CDR3, taken from reference TRBV5-4 and TRBJ2-3): ETGVTQSPTHLIKTRGQQVTLRCSSQSGHNTVSWYQQALGQGPQFIFQYYREEENGRGNFPPRFSGLQFPNYSSELNVNALELDDSALYLCASSRPGASGDTQYFGPGTRLTVL.

CDR3 amino acids: CASSQGEDSLGYTF. CDR3 nucleotides: TGCGCCAGCAGCCAAGGAGAAGACAGCCTTGGCTACACCTTC. This chain links TRBV4-1 with TRBJ1-2; the D gene is possibly TRBD1 (5 bases). Trimming took off 1 base at V and 7 bases at J, with 13 bases between the two ends. In germline, CDR1 is MGHRA, CDR2 YSYEKL. The CDR3 runs to 14 residues.

The chain links TRBV19 to TRBJ2-7, with 10 nucleotides matching TRBD1. The CDR3 covers 14 residues. Trimming took 8 bases from V and 4 from J; bases not matched to a gene: 8. CDR1 is LNHDA and CDR2 is SQIVND in the germline V gene (reference sequence). CDR3 region: CASGPTGGWYEQYF. CDR3 bases: TGTGCCAGTGGGCCGACAGGGGGCTGGTACGAGCAGTACTTC.

The chain uses TRBV5-1 and TRBJ1-1; the D gene is possibly TRBD1 (5 bases). Germline V gene data show CDR1 as SGHRS and CDR2 as YFSETQ. The CDR3 length is 14 residues. Trimming removed 4 bases from V and 1 base from J, with 11 bases in between. CDR3 in amino acids: CASSIRGRNTEAFF. The CDR3 DNA reads TGCGCCAGCAGCATCCGGGGGAGGAACACTGAAGCTTTCTTT.

J is TRBJ1-2 and V is TRBV13; D unresolved. V was pared by 0 bases and J by 0 bases, with 8 bases between. From germline, CDR1 is PRHDT and CDR2 FYEKMQ (reference sequence). The CDR3 has 15 residues. The CDR3 reads CASSLGSEANYGYTF. For the CDR3, the DNA is TGTGCCAGCAGCTTAGGGTCGGAAGCTAACTATGGCTACACCTTC.

The genes are TRBV5-8 and TRBJ1-2, with D possibly matching TRBD1 (6 bases). The germline V and J ends were trimmed by 6 bases and 4 bases, with 16 bases remaining between them. This CDR3 is 14 amino acids long. CDR1 and CDR2 (germline): SGHTS, YDEGEE. This chain's CDR3 is CASTERGLGYGYTF. In DNA form, the CDR3 reads TGTGCCAGCACTGAACGGGGGCTCGGCTATGGCTACACCTTC.

This sequence joins TRBV4-2 and TRBJ2-1, with TRBD2 identical over 10 bases. The CDR3 runs to 16 residues. Germline loops: CDR1 LGHNA, CDR2 YNFKEQ. Germline trimming cut 3 bases from V and 0 bases from J; bases unmatched to any gene: 2. In DNA, the CDR3 is TGTGCCAGCAGCCATAGCGGGGGGAGCTCCTACAATGAGCAGTTCTTC. It translates to CASSHSGGSSYNEQFF.

The genes are TRBV5-4 and TRBJ1-2, with 9 bases that match TRBD1. Germline V gene lookup returns CDR1 SGHNT and CDR2 YYREEE (reference sequence). The CDR3 is 15 residues long. The junction had 7 bases not matched to a gene; V was cut back by 4 bases and J by 3 bases. The CDR3 loop reads CASSRDRDSDYGYTF. The CDR3 bases are TGTGCCAGCAGCCGGGACAGGGATAGTGACTATGGCTACACCTTC.

In this sample, this clone is medium-sized. The rearrangement uses TRBV19 and TRBJ1-2, with D possibly matching TRBD1 (6 bases). The CDR3 is made up of 15 amino acids. Between the trimmed V and J ends, which lost 4 bases and 0 bases, there was a span of 12 bases. Germline CDR1 and CDR2: LNHDA and SQIVND (reference sequence). The CDR3 sequence is CASSTTGTSNYGYTF. The CDR3 DNA sequence: TGTGCCAGTAGTACGACCGGGACATCTAACTATGGCTACACCTTC.

The rearrangement joins TRBV27 to TRBJ2-5, with 8 bases lining up with TRBD2. Germline values: CDR1 MNHEY, CDR2 SMNVEV (reference sequence). Germline trimming cut 2 bases from V and 5 bases from J; bases unmatched to any gene: 4. The CDR3 totals 14 residues. In DNA, the CDR3 is TGTGCCAGCAGTTTACGGGGGGGCGGGGAGACCCAGTACTTC. Its protein is CASSLRGGGETQYF.